A single sample gave rise to the 14 T cell receptor beta chains below, sequenced in a study of monozygotic twins with inflammatory bowel disease. For each CDR3 protein, TCRdb gives one entry from its re-call of the 5' RACE reads, without DNA. The table gives 400,000 or so distinct CDR3 sequences; the top ten clones make up 2% to 3% of it. Sequences were obtained from blood. These receptors were obtained from a human donor with ulcerative colitis or Crohn's disease, or a healthy co-twin of an affected twin (not recorded which).

The chain couples TRBV5-1 to TRBJ2-1. The CDR3 consists of 15 residues. Germline lookup yields CDR1 SGHRS and CDR2 YFSETQ. The CDR3 here is CASSLVVDPYNEQFF.

The rearrangement uses TRBV27 and TRBJ2-5; TCRdb indicates TRBD2, and absent DNA this call remains unverified. The CDR3 covers 17 residues. CDR1 is MNHEY, CDR2 SMNVEV, per germline (reference sequence). CDR3 loop: CASSFLGGRAGQETQYF.

The chain uses TRBV5-1 and TRBJ2-1; as DNA is missing, the TRBD2 call by TCRdb cannot be tested. Germline V gene sequence: CDR1 SGHRS, CDR2 YFSETQ. CDR3 length equals 16 residues. CDR3 residues: CASSYLAGGNYNEQFF.

This chain links TRBV10-3 with TRBJ2-2. The V gene's germline CDR1 is ENHRY and CDR2 SYGVKD. The CDR3 runs to 12 residues. The CDR3 loop is CAISKSTGELFF.

The chain has TRBV7-9 and TRBJ2-3; lacking DNA, the TRBD1 call made by TCRdb goes unchecked. The CDR3 runs to 15 residues. Looked up from germline, CDR1 is SEHNR and CDR2 is FQNEAQ (reference sequence). CDR3 sequence: CASSFKGADRDTQYF.

V is TRBV7-2 and J is TRBJ2-7; TCRdb picks TRBD1, but there is no DNA to check that call. The germline gives CDR1 SGHTA, CDR2 FQGNSA. This CDR3 spans 14 amino acids. The CDR3: CASSKDRGPYEQYF.

The chain is built from TRBV7-2 and TRBJ1-3. In germline, CDR1 is SGHTA, CDR2 FQGNSA. CDR3 length equals 13 residues. CDR3 in amino acids: CASSPDSGNTIYF.

This rearrangement joins TRBV20-1 to TRBJ2-5; TCRdb names TRBD2, which stays unverified in the absence of DNA. The V gene's germline CDR1 is DFQATT and CDR2 SNEGSKA (reference sequence). The CDR3 contains 16 residues. The CDR3 sequence: CSARSVTSGSGETQYF.

This chain uses TRBV5-1 with TRBJ2-5. The CDR3 spans 14 residues. CDR1 SGHRS and CDR2 YFSETQ come from the germline V gene. CDR3 sequence reads: CASSHGPSEETQYF.

The chain recombines TRBV5-6 with TRBJ1-1; the TRBD1 assignment by TCRdb is unverifiable without DNA. CDR1 and CDR2 from the germline V gene are SGHDT and YYEEEE. The CDR3 runs to 14 residues. The CDR3 reads CASTPGAGNTEAFF. Full variable domain (rest looked up from reference TRBV5-6 and TRBJ1-1): DAGVTQSPTHLIKTRGQQVTLRCSPKSGHDTVSWYQQALGQGPQFIFQYYEEEERQRGNFPDRFSGHQFPNYSSELNVNALLLGDSALYLCASTPGAGNTEAFFGQGTRLTVV.

The CDR3 protein is CASRIGTSGSHEQFF. The V call is TRBV27, the J call TRBJ2-1; TCRdb indicates TRBD2, and absent DNA this call remains unverified. The CDR3 consists of 15 residues. The V gene's germline CDR1 is MNHEY and CDR2 SMNVEV (reference sequence).

The chain recombines TRBV11-2 with TRBJ2-1; TCRdb selects TRBD1, and the lack of DNA leaves this call unchecked. This CDR3 has 15 amino acids. Looked up from germline, CDR1 is SGHAT and CDR2 is FQNNGV. CDR3 protein: CASSPRDRFQNEQFF. The full variable domain, with the rest looked up from reference TRBV11-2 and TRBJ2-1, is EAGVAQSPRYKIIEKRQSVAFWCNPISGHATLYWYQQILGQGPKLLIQFQNNGVVDDSQLPKDRFSAERLKGVDSTLKIQPAKLEDSAVYLCASSPRDRFQNEQFFGPGTRLTVL.

The chain carries TRBV20-1 and TRBJ2-1; TCRdb reports TRBD2, a call that lacks DNA to check it against. CDR1 DFQATT and CDR2 SNEGSKA come from the germline V gene (reference sequence). The CDR3 has 13 amino acids. The CDR3: CSAATTGYNEQFF.

V usage is TRBV20-1 and J usage is TRBJ1-1. Germline values: CDR1 DFQATT, CDR2 SNEGSKA (reference sequence). CDR3 length: 13 amino acids. CDR3 amino acids: CSARADRLGEAFF.